This T cell receptor beta chain was identified during a study of T cells in narcolepsy. Whole-study results and caveats: Blood of same and different patients, but not healthy controls, reportedly held recurring autoreactive clonotypes. No autoreactive T cell clone sequences appeared in some memory CD4+ repertoires. HCRT-specific and TRIB2-specific autoreactive clonotypes appeared among same-patient CSF and blood CD4+ clonotypes.

Sequencing used immunoSEQ multiplex PCR; TCRdb keeps in-frame clones, though not all of them. Altogether 20,000 to 30,000 clones are present, approximately 85% being singletons, with the ten largest covering 9.5% to 13%. Only one count was recorded for this clone. Its specificity is unknown. This receptor was identified in a human donor in good health. Sequencing used memory (CD45RA-) CD4+ T cells from blood.

This CDR3 is CASSAGGAGRYEQYF. The CDR3, as DNA: TGTGCCAGCAGCGCGGGGGGAGCGGGTCGCTACGAGCAGTACTTC. The rearrangement joins TRBV9 to TRBJ2-7; 7 bases are shared with TRBD2. Germline values: CDR1 SGDLS, CDR2 YYNGEE. The CDR3 is 15 amino acids. Germline trimming cut 3 bases from V and 3 bases from J; bases unmatched to any gene: 9.